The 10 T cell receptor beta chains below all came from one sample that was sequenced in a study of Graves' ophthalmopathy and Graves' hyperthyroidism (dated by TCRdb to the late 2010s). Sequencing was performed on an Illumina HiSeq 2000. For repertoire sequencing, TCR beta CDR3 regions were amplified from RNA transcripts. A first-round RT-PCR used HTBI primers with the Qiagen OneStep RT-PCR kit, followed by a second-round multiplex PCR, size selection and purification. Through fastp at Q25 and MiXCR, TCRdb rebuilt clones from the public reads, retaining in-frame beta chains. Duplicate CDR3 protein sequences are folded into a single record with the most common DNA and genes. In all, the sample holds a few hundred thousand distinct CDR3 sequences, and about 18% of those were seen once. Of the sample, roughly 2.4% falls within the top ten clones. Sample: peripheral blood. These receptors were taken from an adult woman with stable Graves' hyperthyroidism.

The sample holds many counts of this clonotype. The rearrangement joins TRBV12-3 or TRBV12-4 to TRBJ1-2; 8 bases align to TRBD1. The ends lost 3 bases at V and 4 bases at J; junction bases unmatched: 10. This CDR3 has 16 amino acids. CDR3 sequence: CASSFGADRETYGYTF. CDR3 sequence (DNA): TGTGCCAGCAGTTTTGGGGCGGACAGGGAGACCTATGGCTACACCTTC.

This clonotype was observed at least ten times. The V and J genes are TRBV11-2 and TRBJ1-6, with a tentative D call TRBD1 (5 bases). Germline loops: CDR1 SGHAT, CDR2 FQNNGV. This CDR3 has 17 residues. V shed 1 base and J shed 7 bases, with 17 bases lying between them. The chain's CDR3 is CASSLVYRRNGNSPLHF. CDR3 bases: TGTGCCAGCAGCTTAGTCTACAGGCGGAACGGAAATTCACCCCTCCACTTT.

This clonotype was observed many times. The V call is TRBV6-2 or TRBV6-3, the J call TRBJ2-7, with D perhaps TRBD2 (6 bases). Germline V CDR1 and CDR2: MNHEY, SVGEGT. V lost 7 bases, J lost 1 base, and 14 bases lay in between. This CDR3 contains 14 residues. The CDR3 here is CASTTTRGSYEQYF. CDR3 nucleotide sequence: TGTGCCAGCACTACGACTAGAGGGTCCTACGAGCAGTACTTC.

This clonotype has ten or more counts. For the CDR3, the DNA is TGTGCCAGCAGCTTCGACGGGGGAATCTACGAGCAGTACTTC. This gives the protein CASSFDGGIYEQYF. This chain uses TRBV7-8 with TRBJ2-7, with a tentative D call TRBD2 (6 bases). The V end lost 3 bases, the J end lost 3 bases, and 12 bases lay between the germline ends. The CDR3 has 14 residues. Germline CDR1 is SGHVS and CDR2 is FQNEAQ.

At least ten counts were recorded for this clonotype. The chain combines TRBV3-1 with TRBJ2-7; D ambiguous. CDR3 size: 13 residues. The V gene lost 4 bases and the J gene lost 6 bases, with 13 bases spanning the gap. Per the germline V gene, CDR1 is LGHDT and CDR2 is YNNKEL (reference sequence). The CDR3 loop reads CASSPPGRVEQYF. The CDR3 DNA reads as TGTGCCAGCAGCCCCCCTGGTAGGGTCGAGCAGTACTTC.

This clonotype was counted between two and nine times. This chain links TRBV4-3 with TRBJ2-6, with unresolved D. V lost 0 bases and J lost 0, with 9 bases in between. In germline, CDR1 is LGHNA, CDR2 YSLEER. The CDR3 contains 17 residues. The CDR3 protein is CASSQEGSSSGANVLTF. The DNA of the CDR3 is TGCGCCAGCAGCCAAGAAGGGTCTTCCTCTGGGGCCAACGTCCTGACTTTC.

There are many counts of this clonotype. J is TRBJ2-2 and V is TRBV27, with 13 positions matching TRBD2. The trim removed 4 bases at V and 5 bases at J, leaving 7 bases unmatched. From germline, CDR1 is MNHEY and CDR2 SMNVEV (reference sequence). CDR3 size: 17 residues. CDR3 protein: CASSSGLAGVGTGELFF. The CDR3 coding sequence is TGTGCCAGCAGTTCCGGACTAGCGGGAGTAGGAACCGGGGAGCTGTTTTTT.

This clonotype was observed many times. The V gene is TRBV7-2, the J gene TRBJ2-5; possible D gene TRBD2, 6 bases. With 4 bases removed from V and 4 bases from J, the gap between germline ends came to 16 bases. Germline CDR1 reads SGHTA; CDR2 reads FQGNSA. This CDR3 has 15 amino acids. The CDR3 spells CASSWGGALRETQYF. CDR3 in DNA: TGTGCCAGCAGCTGGGGCGGGGCTCTGCGAGAGACCCAGTACTTC.

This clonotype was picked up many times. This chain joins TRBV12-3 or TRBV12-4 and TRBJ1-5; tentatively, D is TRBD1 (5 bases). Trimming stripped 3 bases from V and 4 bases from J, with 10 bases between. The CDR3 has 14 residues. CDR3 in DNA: TGTGCCAGCAGTTTGTGGGGCAAGAATCAGCCCCAGCATTTT. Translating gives CASSLWGKNQPQHF.

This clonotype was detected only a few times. This CDR3 is CASKGEGASYEQYF. CDR3 sequence (DNA): TGTGCCAGTAAGGGGGAGGGGGCCTCCTACGAGCAGTACTTC. The rearrangement links TRBV28 to TRBJ2-7; D tentatively reads TRBD1 or TRBD2 (7 bases each). The CDR3 covers 14 residues. Germline CDR1 MDHEN, CDR2 SYDVKM. V was pared by 9 bases and J by 0 bases, with 15 bases between.